The sequence of this T cell receptor beta chain was determined in a study of blood T cell repertoires in COVID-19. In the study overall: COVID-19 samples collected from the United States, Italy and Spain covered acute and convalescent phases.

As originally analysed: Amplified reference gene primers provided the basis for estimating nucleated cell counts. Method: immunoSEQ multiplex PCR; TCRdb's copy keeps in-frame clones and lacks some. The DNA was the basis for D and trimming; V, J and clone size are from that table. Among about 38,000 clones, roughly 86% were seen once, and the ten largest hold roughly 7.2%. This receptor was obtained from a human donor in a cohort sampled during active COVID-19. The sample consisted of peripheral blood.

The DNA for the CDR3 is TGTGCCACCCGAGCTGGGGCCAACGTCCTGACTTTC. It codes for CATRAGANVLTF. V is TRBV10-3 and J is TRBJ2-6; D remains unclear. CDR3 length: 12 amino acids. The germline V and J ends were trimmed by 10 bases and 2 bases, with 6 bases remaining between them. CDR1 and CDR2 (germline): ENHRY, SYGVKD.